The sample holds many counts of the clone carrying this T cell receptor (beta chain). The data were taken from a study of T-cell reconstitution after alpha-beta-depleted transplantation in children. Germline CDR1 reads SQVTM; CDR2 reads ANQGSEA. V gave up 6 bases and J gave up 5 bases, with 5 bases separating them. CDR3 size: 10 residues. A TCRbeta library incorporating unique molecular identifiers was prepared. TCRdb itself ran the PCR reads through MiXCR, one entry per CDR3 protein. The sample holds a few hundred thousand distinct CDR3 sequences, 10% to 15% seen once. This chain uses TRBV29-1 with TRBJ2-1, with D unresolved. This TCR came from a human donor who donated a stem cell graft to a child with Fanconi anemia. The sequencing used PBMCs, collected from the stem cell graft. CDR3: CSVRNNEQFF. DNA of the CDR3: TGCAGCGTCAGAAACAATGAGCAGTTCTTC.